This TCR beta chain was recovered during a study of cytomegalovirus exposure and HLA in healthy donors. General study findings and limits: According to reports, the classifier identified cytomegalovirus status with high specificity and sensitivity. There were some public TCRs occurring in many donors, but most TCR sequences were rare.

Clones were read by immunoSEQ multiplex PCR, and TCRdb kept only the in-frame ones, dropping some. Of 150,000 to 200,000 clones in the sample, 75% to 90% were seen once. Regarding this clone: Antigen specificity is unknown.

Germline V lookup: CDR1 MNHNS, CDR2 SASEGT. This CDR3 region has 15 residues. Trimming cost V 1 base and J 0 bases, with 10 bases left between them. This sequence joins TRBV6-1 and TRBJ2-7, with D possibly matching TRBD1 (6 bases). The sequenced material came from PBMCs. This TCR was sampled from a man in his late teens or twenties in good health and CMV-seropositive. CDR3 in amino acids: CASSEVVTGSYEQYF. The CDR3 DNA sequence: TGTGCCAGCAGTGAAGTAGTGACAGGCTCCTACGAGCAGTACTTC.